This T cell receptor (beta chain) derives from a study of response to subunit inactivated influenza vaccine. Study observations and caveats: Authors proposed each seasonal influenza vaccination draws in few new T cells.

Comment on this clonotype: Its specificity is not known.

MiXCR, run by TCRdb on the RT-PCR reads, gives a single entry per CDR3 protein. The sample holds approximately 700,000 distinct CDR3 sequences, 15% to 19% seen once. This TCR was sampled from a man between 50 and 59 years old who received an inactivated influenza vaccine. The sequences come from PBMCs from blood, collected 11 to 12 days after vaccination.

The CDR3 nucleotides are TGTGCCAGCAGCGGAACAGGACTAGCGGGAGACAATGAGCAGTTCTTC. This encodes CASSGTGLAGDNEQFF. The rearrangement uses TRBV13 and TRBJ2-1; 13 bases are a match to TRBD2. V trimming: 5 bases; J trimming: 5 bases; junction bases outside the gene matches: 6. The length of the CDR3 is 16 residues. Germline V gives CDR1 PRHDT, CDR2 FYEKMQ (reference sequence).